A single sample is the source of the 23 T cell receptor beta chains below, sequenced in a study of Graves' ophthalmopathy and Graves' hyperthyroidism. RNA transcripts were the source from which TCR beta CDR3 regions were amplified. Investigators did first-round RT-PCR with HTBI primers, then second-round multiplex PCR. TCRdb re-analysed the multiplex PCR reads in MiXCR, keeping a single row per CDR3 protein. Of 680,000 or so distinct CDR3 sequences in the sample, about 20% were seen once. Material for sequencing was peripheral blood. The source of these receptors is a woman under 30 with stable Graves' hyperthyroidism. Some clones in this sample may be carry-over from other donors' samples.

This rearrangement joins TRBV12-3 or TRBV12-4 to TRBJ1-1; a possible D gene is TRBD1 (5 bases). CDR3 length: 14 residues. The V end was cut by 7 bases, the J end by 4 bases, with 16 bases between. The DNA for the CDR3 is TGTGCCAGCACTAGAATATCAGGGTCCACTGAAGCTTTCTTT. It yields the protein CASTRISGSTEAFF.

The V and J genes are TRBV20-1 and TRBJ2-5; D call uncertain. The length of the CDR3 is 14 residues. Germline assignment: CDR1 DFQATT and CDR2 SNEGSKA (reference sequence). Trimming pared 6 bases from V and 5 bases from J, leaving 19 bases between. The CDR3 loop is CSAPAARGGETQYF. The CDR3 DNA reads TGCAGTGCCCCCGCTGCGCGCGGTGGGGAGACCCAGTACTTC.

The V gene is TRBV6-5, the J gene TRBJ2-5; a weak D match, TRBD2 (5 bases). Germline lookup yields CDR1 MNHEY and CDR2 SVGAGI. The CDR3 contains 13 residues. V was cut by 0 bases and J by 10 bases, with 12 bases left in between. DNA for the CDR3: TGTGCCAGCAGTTACTCGCTGACCGAGGGCCAGTACTTC. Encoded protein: CASSYSLTEGQYF.

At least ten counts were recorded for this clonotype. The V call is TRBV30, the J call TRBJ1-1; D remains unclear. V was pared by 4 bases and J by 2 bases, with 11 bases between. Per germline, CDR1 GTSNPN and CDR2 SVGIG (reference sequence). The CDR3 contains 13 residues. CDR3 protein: CAWMGSLNTEAFF. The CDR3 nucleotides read TGTGCCTGGATGGGGTCTCTAAACACTGAAGCTTTCTTT.

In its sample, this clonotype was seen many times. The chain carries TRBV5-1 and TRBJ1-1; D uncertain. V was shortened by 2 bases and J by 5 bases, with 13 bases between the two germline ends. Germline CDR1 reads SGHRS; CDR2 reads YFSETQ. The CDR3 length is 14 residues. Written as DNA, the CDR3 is TGCGCCAGCAGCTTCTCGACGGGTTGGACTGAAGCTTTCTTT. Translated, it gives CASSFSTGWTEAFF.

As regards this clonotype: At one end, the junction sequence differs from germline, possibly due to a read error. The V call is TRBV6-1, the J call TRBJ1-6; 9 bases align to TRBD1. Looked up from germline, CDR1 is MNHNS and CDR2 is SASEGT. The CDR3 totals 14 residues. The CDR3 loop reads CASREATGTGKLHF. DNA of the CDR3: TGTGCCAGCAGAGAAGCGACGGGGACAGGGAAACTCCACTTT.

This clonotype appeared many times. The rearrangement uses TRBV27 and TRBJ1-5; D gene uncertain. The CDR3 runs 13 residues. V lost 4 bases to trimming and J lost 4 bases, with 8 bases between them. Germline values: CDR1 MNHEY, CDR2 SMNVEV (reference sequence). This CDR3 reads CASSSAGNQPQHF. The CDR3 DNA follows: TGTGCCAGCAGTTCTGCGGGAAATCAGCCCCAGCATTTT.

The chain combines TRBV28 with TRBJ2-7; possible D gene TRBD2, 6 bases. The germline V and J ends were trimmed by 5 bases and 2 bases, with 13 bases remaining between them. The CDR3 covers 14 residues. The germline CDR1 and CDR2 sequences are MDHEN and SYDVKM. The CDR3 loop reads CASSLGSLAYEQYV. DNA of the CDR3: TGTGCCAGCAGTCTCGGGAGTTTAGCCTACGAGCAGTACGTC.

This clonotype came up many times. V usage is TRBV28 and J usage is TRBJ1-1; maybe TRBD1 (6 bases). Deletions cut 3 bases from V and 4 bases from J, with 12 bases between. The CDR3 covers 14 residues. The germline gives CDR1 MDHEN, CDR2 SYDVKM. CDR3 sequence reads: CASSLGGAFTEAFF. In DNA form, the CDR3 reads TGTGCCAGCAGTTTGGGGGGGGCGTTCACTGAAGCTTTCTTT.

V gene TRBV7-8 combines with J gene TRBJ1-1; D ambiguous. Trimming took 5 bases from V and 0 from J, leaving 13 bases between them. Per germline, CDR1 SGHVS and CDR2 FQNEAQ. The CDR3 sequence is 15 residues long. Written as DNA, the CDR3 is TGTGCCAGCAGCCCCCGGACGCTCATGAACACTGAAGCTTTCTTT. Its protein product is CASSPRTLMNTEAFF.

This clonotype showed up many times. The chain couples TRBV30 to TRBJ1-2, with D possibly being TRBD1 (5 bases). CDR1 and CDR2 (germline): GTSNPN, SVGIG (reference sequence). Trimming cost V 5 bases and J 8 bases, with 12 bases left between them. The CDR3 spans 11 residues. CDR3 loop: CAWGPGSGYTF. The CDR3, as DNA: TGTGCCTGGGGTCCAGGGTCCGGCTACACCTTC.

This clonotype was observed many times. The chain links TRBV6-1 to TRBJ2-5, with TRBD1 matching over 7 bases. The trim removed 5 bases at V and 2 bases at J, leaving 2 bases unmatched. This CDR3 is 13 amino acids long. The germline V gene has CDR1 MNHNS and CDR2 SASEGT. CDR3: CASSPQGQETQYF. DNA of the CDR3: TGTGCCAGCAGTCCACAGGGGCAAGAGACCCAGTACTTC.

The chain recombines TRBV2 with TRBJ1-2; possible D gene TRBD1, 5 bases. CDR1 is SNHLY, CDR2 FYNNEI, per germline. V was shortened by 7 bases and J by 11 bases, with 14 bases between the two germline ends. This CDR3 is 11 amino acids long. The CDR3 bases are TGTGCCAGCACTCGGGACGGCAGTTACACCTTC. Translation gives CASTRDGSYTF.

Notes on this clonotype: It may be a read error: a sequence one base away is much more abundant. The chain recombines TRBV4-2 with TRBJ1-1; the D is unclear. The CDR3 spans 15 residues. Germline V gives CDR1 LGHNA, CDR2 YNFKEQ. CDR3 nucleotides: TGTACCAGCAGCACCCGACGAGACTTGAACACTGAAGCTTTCTTT. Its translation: CTSSTRRDLNTEAFF.

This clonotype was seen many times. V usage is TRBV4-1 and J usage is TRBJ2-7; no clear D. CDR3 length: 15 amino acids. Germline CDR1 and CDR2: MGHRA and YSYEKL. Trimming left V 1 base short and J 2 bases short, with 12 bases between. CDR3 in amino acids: CASSQGIRAPYEQYF. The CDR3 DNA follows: TGCGCCAGCAGCCAAGGGATCCGGGCCCCCTACGAGCAGTACTTC.

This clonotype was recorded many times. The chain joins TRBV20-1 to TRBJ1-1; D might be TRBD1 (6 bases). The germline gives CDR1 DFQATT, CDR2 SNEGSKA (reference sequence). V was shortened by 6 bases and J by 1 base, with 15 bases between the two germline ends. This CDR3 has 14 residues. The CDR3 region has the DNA TGCAGTGCGAGACTGGGGGCACCGAACACTGAAGCTTTCTTT. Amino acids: CSARLGAPNTEAFF.

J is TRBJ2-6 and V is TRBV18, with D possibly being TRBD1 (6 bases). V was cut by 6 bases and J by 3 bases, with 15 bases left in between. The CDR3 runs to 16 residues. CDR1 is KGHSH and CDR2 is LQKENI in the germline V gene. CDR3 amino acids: CASSPKQGLGANVLTF. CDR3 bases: TGTGCCAGCTCCCCAAAACAGGGTCTTGGGGCCAACGTCCTGACTTTC.

CDR3 sequence: CASSQYLGQSYEQYF. In DNA, the CDR3 is TGTGCCAGCAGTCAATACCTGGGACAGTCCTACGAGCAGTACTTC. The gene calls are TRBV12-3 or TRBV12-4 and TRBJ2-7, with TRBD1 matching over 7 bases. The CDR3 length is 15 residues. The junction had 8 bases not matched to a gene; V was cut back by 5 bases and J by 1 base.

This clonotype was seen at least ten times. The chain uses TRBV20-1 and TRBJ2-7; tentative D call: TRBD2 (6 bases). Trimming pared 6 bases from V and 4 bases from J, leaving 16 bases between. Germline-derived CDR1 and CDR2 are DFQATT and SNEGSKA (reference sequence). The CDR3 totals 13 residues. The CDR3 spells CSAPGLRRYEQYF. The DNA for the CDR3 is TGCAGTGCCCCGGGACTTAGGCGATACGAGCAGTACTTC.

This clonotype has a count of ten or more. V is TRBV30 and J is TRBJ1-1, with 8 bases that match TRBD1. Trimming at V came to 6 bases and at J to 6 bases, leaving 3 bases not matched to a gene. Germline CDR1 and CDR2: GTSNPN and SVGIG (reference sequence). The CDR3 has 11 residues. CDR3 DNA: TGTGCCTGCAGACAGGGGCCTGAAGCTTTCTTT. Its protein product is CACRQGPEAFF.

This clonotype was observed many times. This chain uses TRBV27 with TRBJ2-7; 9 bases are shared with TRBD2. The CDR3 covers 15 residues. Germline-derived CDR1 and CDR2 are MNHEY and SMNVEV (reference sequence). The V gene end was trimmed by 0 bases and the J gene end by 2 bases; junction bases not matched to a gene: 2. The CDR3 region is CASSLSASGAYEQYF. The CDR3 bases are TGTGCCAGCAGTTTATCGGCTAGCGGGGCCTACGAGCAGTACTTC.

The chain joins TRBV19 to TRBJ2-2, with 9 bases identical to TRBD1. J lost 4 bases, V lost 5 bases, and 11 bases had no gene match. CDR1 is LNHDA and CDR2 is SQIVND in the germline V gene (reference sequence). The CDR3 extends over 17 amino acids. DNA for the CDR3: TGTGCCAGTAGTGCCCGGGACAGGGTCGTTGGCACCGGGGAGCTGTTTTTT. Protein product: CASSARDRVVGTGELFF.

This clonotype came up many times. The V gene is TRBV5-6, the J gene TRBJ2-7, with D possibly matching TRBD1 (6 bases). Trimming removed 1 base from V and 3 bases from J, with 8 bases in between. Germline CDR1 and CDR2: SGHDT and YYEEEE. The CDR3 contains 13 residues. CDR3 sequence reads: CASSLTTGYEQYF. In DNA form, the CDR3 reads TGTGCCAGCAGCTTGACGACAGGCTACGAGCAGTACTTC.